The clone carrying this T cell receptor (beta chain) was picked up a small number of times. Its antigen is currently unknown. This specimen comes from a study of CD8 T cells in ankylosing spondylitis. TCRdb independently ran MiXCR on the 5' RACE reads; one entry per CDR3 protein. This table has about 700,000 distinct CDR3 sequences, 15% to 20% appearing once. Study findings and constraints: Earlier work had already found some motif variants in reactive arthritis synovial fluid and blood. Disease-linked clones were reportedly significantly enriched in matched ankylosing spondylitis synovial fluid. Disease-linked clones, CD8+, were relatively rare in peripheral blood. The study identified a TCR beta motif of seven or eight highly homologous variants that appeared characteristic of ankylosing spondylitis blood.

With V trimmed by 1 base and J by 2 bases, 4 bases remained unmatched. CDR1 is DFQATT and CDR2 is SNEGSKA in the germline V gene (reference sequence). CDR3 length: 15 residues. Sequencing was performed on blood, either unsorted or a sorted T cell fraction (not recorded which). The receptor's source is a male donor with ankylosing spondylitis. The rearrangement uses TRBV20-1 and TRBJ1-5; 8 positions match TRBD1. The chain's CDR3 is CSARVMTGGNQPQHF. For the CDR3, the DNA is TGCAGTGCTAGAGTGATGACAGGGGGCAATCAGCCCCAGCATTTT.